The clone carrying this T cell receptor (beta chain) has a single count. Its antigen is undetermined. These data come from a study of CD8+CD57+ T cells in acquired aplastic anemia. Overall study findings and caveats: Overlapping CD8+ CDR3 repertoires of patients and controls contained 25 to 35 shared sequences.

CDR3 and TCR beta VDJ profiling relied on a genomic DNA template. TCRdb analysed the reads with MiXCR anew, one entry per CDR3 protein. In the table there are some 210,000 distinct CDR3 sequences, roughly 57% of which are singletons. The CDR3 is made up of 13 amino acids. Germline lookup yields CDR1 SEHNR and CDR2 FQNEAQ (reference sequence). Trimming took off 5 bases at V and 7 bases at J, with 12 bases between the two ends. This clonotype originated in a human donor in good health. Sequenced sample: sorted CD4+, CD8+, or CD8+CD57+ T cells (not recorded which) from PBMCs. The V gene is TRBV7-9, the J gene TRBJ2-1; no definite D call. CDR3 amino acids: CASSPPVMNEQFF. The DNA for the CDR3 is TGTGCCAGCAGCCCTCCTGTGATGAATGAGCAGTTCTTC. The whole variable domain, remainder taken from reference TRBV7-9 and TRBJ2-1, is DTGVSQNPRHKITKRGQNVTFRCDPISEHNRLYWYRQTLGQGPEFLTYFQNEAQLEKSRLLSDRFSAERPKGSFSTLEIQRTEQGDSAMYLCASSPPVMNEQFFGPGTRLTVL.